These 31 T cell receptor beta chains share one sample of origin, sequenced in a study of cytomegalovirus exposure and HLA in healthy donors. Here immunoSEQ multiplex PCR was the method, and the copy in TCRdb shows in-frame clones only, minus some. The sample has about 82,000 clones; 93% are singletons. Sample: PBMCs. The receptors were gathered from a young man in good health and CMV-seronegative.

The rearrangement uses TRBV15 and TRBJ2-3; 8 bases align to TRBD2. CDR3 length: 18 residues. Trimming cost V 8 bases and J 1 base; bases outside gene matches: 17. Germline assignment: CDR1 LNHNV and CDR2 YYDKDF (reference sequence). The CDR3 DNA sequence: TGTGCCACCCGAAACCTCGGGAGGGGATTAAGTGGCACAGATACGCAGTATTTT. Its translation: CATRNLGRGLSGTDTQYF.

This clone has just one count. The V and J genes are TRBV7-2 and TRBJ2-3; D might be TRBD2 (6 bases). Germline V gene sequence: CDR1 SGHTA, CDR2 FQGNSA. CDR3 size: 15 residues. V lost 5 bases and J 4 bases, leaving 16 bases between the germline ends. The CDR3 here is CASSQYPGAPDTQYF. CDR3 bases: TGTGCCAGCAGCCAATACCCGGGAGCCCCAGATACGCAGTATTTT.

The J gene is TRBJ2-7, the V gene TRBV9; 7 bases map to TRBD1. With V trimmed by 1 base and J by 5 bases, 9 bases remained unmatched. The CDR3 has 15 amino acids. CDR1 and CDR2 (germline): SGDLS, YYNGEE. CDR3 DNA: TGTGCCAGCAGCGTATTGGAACAGGGGTGGGACGAGCAGTACTTC. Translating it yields CASSVLEQGWDEQYF. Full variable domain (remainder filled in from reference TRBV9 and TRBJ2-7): DSGVTQTPKHLITATGQRVTLRCSPRSGDLSVYWYQQSLDQGLQFLIQYYNGEERAKGNILERFSAQQFPDLHSELNLSSLELGDSALYFCASSVLEQGWDEQYFGPGTRLTVT.

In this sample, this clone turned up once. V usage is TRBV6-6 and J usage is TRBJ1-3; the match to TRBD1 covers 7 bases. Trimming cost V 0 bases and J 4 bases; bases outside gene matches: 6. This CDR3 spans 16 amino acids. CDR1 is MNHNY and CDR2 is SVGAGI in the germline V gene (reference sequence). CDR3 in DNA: TGTGCCAGCAGTTACTCGCCCCAGGGGGGAGGAAACACCATATATTTT. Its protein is CASSYSPQGGGNTIYF.

The CDR3: CASSLWGDRGGWTDVNTEAFF. CDR3 DNA sequence: TGTGCCAGCAGTTTATGGGGGGACAGGGGGGGCTGGACCGATGTGAACACTGAAGCTTTCTTT. The chain recombines TRBV27 with TRBJ1-1, with 11 bases aligning to TRBD1. Looked up from germline, CDR1 is MNHEY and CDR2 is SMNVEV (reference sequence). CDR3 length: 21 amino acids. V shed 1 base, J shed 0 bases, and the junction held 16 bases outside the gene matches.

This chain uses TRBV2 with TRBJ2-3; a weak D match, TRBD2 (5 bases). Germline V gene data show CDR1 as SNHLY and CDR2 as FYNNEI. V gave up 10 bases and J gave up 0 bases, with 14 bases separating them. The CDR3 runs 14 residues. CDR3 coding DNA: TGTGCCACCTCAGCGGTTTGGAGCACAGATACGCAGTATTTT. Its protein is CATSAVWSTDTQYF.

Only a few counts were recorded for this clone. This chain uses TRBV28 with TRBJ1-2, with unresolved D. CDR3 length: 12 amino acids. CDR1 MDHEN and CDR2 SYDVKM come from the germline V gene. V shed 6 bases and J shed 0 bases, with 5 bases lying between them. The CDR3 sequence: CASRRANYGYTF. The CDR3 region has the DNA TGTGCCAGCAGACGGGCTAACTATGGCTACACCTTC.

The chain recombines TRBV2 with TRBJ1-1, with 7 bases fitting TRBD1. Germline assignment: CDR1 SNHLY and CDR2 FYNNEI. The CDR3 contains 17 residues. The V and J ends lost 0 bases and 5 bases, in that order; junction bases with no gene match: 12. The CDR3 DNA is TGTGCCAGCAGTGAAGCGCTTCAAGACAGGGTTGGGACTGAAGCTTTCTTT. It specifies CASSEALQDRVGTEAFF. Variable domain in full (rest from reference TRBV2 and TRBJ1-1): EPEVTQTPSHQVTQMGQEVILRCVPISNHLYFYWYRQILGQKVEFLVSFYNNEISEKSEIFDDQFSVERPDGSNFTLKIRSTKLEDSAMYFCASSEALQDRVGTEAFFGQGTRLTVV.

CDR3 protein: CASSPGLAGVGELFF. As DNA, the CDR3 is TGTGCCAGCTCCCCGGGACTAGCGGGAGTCGGGGAGCTGTTTTTT. The gene calls are TRBV27 and TRBJ2-2; 14 nucleotides match TRBD2. Germline assignment: CDR1 MNHEY and CDR2 SMNVEV (reference sequence). The CDR3 extends over 15 amino acids. The V segment lost 8 bases and the J segment 7 bases; nucleotides outside the gene matches: 6.

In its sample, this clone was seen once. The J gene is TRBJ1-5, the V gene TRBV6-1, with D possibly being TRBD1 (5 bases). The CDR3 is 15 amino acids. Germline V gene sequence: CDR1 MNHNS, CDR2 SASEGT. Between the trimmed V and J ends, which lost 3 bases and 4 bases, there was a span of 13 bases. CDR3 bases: TGTGCCAGCAGTGATAGCGGGGGGGGGAATCAGCCCCAGCATTTT. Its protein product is CASSDSGGGNQPQHF.

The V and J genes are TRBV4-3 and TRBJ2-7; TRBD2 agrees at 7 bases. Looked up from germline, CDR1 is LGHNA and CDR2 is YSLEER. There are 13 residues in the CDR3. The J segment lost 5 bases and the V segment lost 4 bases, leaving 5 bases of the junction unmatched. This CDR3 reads CASSPGRPNEQYF. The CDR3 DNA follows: TGCGCCAGCAGCCCCGGGAGGCCCAACGAGCAGTACTTC.

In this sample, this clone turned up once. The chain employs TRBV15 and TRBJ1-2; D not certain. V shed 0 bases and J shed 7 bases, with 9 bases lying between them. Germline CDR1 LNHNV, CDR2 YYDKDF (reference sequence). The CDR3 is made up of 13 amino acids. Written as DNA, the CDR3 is TGTGCCACCAGCAGAGAGGTCCCAGGTGGCTACACCTTC. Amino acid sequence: CATSREVPGGYTF.

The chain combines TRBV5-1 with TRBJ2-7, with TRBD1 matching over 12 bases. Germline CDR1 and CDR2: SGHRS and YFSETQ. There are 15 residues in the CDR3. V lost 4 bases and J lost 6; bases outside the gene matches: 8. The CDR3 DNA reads TGCGCCAGCAGCCTGGTGGGACAGGGGGCGCCCGAGCAGTACTTC. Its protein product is CASSLVGQGAPEQYF.

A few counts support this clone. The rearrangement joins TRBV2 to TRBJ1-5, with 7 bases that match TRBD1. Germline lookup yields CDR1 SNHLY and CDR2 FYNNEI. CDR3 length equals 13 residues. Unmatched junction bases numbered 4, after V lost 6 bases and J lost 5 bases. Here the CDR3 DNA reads TGTGCCAGCAGGACAGGGTACTATCAGCCCCAGCATTTT. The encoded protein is CASRTGYYQPQHF.

CDR3 nucleotide sequence: TGTGCCAGCAGCTTAGTGCTCTGGGGACAGAACACTGAAGCTTTCTTT. The encoded protein is CASSLVLWGQNTEAFF. The genes are TRBV11-2 and TRBJ1-1; possible D gene TRBD1, 6 bases. The ends were cut back, 1 base at V and 1 base at J, with 13 bases in the middle. Per germline, CDR1 SGHAT and CDR2 FQNNGV. This CDR3 spans 16 amino acids.

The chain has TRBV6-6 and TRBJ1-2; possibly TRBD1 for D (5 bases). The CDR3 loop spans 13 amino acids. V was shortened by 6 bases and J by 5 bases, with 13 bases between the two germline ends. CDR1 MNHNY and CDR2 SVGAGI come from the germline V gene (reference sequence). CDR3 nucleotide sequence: TGTGCCAGCAGCCTTATGGGGGGATATGGCTACACCTTC. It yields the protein CASSLMGGYGYTF.

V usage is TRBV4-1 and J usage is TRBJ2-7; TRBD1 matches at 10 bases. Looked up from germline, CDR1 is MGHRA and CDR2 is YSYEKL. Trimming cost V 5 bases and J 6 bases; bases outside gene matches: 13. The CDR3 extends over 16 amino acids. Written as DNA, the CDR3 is TGCGCCAGCAGCACCTACGTCCGGACAGGGGGGTCCGAGCAGTACTTC. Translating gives CASSTYVRTGGSEQYF.

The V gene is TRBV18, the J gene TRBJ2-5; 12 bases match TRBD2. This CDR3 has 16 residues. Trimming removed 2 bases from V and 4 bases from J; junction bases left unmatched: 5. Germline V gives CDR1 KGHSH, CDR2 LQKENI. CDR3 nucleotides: TGTGCCAGCTCACCAACGACTAGCGGGAGTGGAGAGACCCAGTACTTC. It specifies CASSPTTSGSGETQYF.

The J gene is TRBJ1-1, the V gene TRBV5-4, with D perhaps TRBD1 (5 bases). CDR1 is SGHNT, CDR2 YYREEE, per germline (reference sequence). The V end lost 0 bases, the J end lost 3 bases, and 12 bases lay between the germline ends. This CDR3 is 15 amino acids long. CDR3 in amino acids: CASSLEGRADTEAFF. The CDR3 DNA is TGTGCCAGCAGCTTGGAGGGCAGGGCGGACACTGAAGCTTTCTTT.

The CDR3 protein is CASSIGRDRDEQPQHF. DNA for the CDR3: TGTGCCAGCAGTATTGGGAGGGACAGGGATGAACAGCCCCAGCATTTT. V is TRBV28 and J is TRBJ1-5; 9 bases are a match to TRBD1. In germline, CDR1 is MDHEN, CDR2 SYDVKM. V lost 5 bases, J lost 7 bases, and 12 bases stayed unmatched. CDR3 length: 16 residues.

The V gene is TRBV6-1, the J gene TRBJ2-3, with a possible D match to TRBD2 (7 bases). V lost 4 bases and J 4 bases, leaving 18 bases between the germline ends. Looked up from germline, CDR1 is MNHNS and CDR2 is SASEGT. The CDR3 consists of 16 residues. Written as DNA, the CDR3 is TGTGCCAGCAGTGGCCCCGCGGGGGCCTATGCAGATACGCAGTATTTT. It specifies CASSGPAGAYADTQYF.

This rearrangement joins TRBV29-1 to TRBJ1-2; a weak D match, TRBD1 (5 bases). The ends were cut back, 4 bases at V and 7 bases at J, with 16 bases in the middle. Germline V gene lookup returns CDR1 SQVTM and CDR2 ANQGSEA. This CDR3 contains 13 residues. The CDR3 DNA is TGCAGCGTTGCGGGGGGTCCTAGGGGTGGCTACACCTTC. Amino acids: CSVAGGPRGGYTF.

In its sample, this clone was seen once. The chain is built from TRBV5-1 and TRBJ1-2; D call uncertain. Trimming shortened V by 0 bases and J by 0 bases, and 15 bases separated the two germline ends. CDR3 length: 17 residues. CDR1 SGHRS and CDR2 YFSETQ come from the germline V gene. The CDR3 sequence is CASSLGERRTTNYGYTF. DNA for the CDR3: TGCGCCAGCAGCTTGGGGGAGCGGCGGACTACTAACTATGGCTACACCTTC.

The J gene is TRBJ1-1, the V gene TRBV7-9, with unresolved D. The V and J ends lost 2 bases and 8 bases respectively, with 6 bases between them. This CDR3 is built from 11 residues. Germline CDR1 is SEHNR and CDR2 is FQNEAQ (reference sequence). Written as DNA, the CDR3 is TGTGCCAGCAGCTTATGGGAGGAAGCTTTCTTT. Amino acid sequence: CASSLWEEAFF.

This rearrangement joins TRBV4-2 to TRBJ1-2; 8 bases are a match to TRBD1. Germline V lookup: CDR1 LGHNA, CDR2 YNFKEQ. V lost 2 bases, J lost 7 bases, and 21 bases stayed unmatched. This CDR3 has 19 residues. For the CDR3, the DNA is TGTGCCAGCAGCCAATCCTACTTGGTTTTTGAGACAGGGGAAACTGGCTACACCTTC. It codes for CASSQSYLVFETGETGYTF.

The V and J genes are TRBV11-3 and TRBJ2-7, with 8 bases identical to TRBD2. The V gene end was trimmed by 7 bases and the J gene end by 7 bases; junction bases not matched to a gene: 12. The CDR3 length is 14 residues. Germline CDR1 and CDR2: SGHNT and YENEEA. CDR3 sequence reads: CASTHQTAGVEQYF. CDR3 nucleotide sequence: TGTGCCAGCACCCATCAGACAGCGGGAGTGGAGCAGTACTTC.

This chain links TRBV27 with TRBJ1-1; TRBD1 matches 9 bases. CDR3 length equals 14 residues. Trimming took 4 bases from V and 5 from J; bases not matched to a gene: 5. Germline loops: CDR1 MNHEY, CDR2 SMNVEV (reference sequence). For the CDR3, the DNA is TGTGCCAGCAGTTCCGGGACAGGGTGGACTGAAGCTTTCTTT. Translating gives CASSSGTGWTEAFF.

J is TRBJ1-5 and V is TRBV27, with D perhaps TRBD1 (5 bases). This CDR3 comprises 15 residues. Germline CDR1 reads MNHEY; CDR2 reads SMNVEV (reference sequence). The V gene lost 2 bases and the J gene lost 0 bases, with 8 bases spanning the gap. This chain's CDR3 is CASSLTGNSNQPQHF. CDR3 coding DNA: TGTGCCAGCAGTTTAACAGGTAATAGCAATCAGCCCCAGCATTTT.

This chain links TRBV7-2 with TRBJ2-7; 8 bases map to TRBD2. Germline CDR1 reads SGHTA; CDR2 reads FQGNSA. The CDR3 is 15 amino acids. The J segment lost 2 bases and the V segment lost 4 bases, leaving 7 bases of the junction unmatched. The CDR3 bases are TGTGCCAGCAGCTGGCCTGGACTAGCCCCCTACGAGCAGTACTTC. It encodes CASSWPGLAPYEQYF. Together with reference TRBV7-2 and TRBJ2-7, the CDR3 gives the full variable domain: GAGVSQSPSNKVTEKGKDVELRCDPISGHTALYWYRQSLGQGLEFLIYFQGNSAPDKSGLPSDRFSAERTGGSVSTLTIQRTQQEDSAVYLCASSWPGLAPYEQYFGPGTRLTVT.

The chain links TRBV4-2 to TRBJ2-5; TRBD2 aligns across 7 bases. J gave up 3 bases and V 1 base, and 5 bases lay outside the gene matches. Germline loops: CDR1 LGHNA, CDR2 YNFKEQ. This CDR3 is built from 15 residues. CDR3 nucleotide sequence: TGTGCCAGCAGCCAAGGTAGCCTAGCGGAAGAGACCCAGTACTTC. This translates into CASSQGSLAEETQYF.

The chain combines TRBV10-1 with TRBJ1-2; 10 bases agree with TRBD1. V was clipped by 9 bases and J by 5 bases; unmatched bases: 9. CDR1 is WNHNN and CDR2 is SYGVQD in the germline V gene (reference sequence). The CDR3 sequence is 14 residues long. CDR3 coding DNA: TGCGCCAGAAGGACAGGGGGTTTTGGGTATGGCTACACCTTC. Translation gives CARRTGGFGYGYTF.